These 6 T cell receptor beta chains were sequenced from one sample in a study of response to subunit inactivated influenza vaccine. From the RT-PCR reads, TCRdb called clonotypes with MiXCR, one entry per CDR3 protein. The profile shows about 800,000 distinct CDR3 sequences, around 20% of them singletons. This material consisted of PBMCs from blood, taken around 5 days after vaccination. The receptors here all came from a man aged 50-59 years who received an inactivated influenza vaccine.

This clonotype has a handful of counts. The chain combines TRBV9 with TRBJ2-2; tentatively, D is TRBD1 or TRBD2 (5 bases each). The CDR3 sequence is 15 residues long. V gave up 2 bases and J gave up 8 bases, with 16 bases separating them. Looked up from germline, CDR1 is SGDLS and CDR2 is YYNGEE. The CDR3 sequence: CASSVTPGGSGELFF. The DNA of the CDR3 is TGTGCCAGCAGCGTTACACCTGGGGGTTCGGGGGAGCTGTTTTTT. Looking up the rest from reference TRBV9 and TRBJ2-2 gives the full variable domain: DSGVTQTPKHLITATGQRVTLRCSPRSGDLSVYWYQQSLDQGLQFLIQYYNGEERAKGNILERFSAQQFPDLHSELNLSSLELGDSALYFCASSVTPGGSGELFFGEGSRLTVL.

The chain carries TRBV11-2 and TRBJ1-2, with TRBD1 matching 7 bases. The CDR3 totals 13 residues. The V gene end was trimmed by 5 bases and the J gene end by 8 bases; junction bases not matched to a gene: 8. Germline V gene sequence: CDR1 SGHAT, CDR2 FQNNGV. The CDR3 region has the DNA TGTGCCAGCAGCGAGTGGCAGGGGGGAGGCTACACCTTC. It is translated as CASSEWQGGGYTF.

V gene TRBV4-2 combines with J gene TRBJ2-1; D possibly corresponds to TRBD2 (6 bases). Looked up from germline, CDR1 is LGHNA and CDR2 is YNFKEQ. V lost 5 bases, J lost 8 bases, and 19 bases lay in between. The CDR3 length is 15 residues. In nucleotides, the CDR3 is TGTGCCAGCAGCTGGCGACTAGTGCTTGGCTATGAGCAGTTCTTC. Amino acids: CASSWRLVLGYEQFF.

This clonotype was detected only a few times. The chain has TRBV10-3 and TRBJ2-3; 7 bases align to TRBD2. Per the germline V gene, CDR1 is ENHRY and CDR2 is SYGVKD. V gave up 7 bases and J gave up 4 bases; unmatched junction bases: 5. This CDR3 contains 13 residues. CDR3 DNA: TGTGCCATCACGGGCGGGAGTGCAGATACGCAGTATTTT. Its protein product is CAITGGSADTQYF.

V gene TRBV7-8 combines with J gene TRBJ2-1, with TRBD2 matching over 12 bases. Per germline, CDR1 SGHVS and CDR2 FQNEAQ. This CDR3 contains 16 residues. With 4 bases clipped from V and 10 bases from J, the junction kept 11 bases outside the gene matches. CDR3 region: CASSSSLAGGLKEQFF. CDR3 in DNA: TGTGCCAGCAGCTCCTCACTAGCGGGAGGATTGAAAGAGCAGTTCTTC.

This clonotype was seen a handful of times. The gene calls are TRBV28 and TRBJ2-6; no clear D gene. Trimming removed 2 bases from V and 0 bases from J, with 2 bases in between. Germline CDR1 is MDHEN and CDR2 is SYDVKM. CDR3 size: 14 residues. The CDR3 nucleotides read TGTGCCAGCAGTTTAATCTCTGGGGCCAACGTCCTGACTTTC. This sequence encodes CASSLISGANVLTF.